This T cell receptor (beta chain) is drawn from a study of response to subunit inactivated influenza vaccine. A note on this clonotype: The antigen remains undetermined. One end of the junction varies from germline; a read error may be responsible.

Broader study findings: The authors offered the suggestion that each seasonal influenza vaccination recruits few new T cells.

MiXCR, applied by TCRdb to the RT-PCR reads, yields one record per CDR3 protein. The sample lists some 500,000 distinct CDR3 sequences, over 10% seen once, with around 13% in the top ten. Germline V gene lookup returns CDR1 SGHDN and CDR2 FVKESK. The CDR3 spans 13 residues. Material: PBMCs from blood, obtained 40 to 50 days after vaccination. This sequence originates from a man aged 45-65 years who received an inactivated influenza vaccine. This sequence joins TRBV14 and TRBJ2-2; 7 bases map to TRBD2. The CDR3 bases are TGTGCCAGCAGCCCCCGAGCGGCGGGGGAGCTGGTTTTT. Translated: CASSPRAAGELVF.